Described below is a single TCR beta chain sequence and its context. What it recognizes is unknown. This entry comes from a study of shared clonotypes between healthy human individuals. Study results and caveats: Clonotype sharing across a few donors was observed for 4% to 6.5% of naive CD4 clonotypes. With few donors, the genetic and exposure-history diversity represented was limited.

Researchers partitioned CD4+ cells into CD45RA+ naive and CD45RA-negative memory subsets. Generated by immunoSEQ multiplex PCR, the TCRdb table keeps only in-frame clones and is missing some. The repertoire has around 990,000 clones, 70% to 85% of them found once; the top ten carry 0.7% to 0.95%. The CDR3 has 13 residues. CDR1 MGHDK and CDR2 SYGVNS come from the germline V gene. The V end was cut by 4 bases, the J end by 4 bases, with 10 bases between. The receptor's source is a man aged 18 to 30 in good health. Some clones in this sample may be carry-over from other donors' samples. V usage is TRBV25-1 and J usage is TRBJ1-2, with D hard to call. The sequencing input was memory CD4+ T cells from PBMCs. Noted subset: CD45RA-negative fraction. CDR3 nucleotide sequence: TGTGCCAGCAGTGGGGGAGCCCTCTATGGCTACACCTTC. This codes for CASSGGALYGYTF.